These 17 T cell receptor beta chains share one sample of origin, sequenced in a study of T cell responses to AZD1222 COVID-19 vaccine. Assay: immunoSEQ multiplex PCR; the TCRdb copy retains only in-frame clones and omits some. The sample includes about 120,000 clones, roughly nine tenths of them seen just once. The sequences come from peripheral blood, collected 28 days after the second AZD1222 dose. The receptors here all came from an adult who received the AZD1222 COVID-19 vaccine.

The chain is built from TRBV6-5 and TRBJ1-1; D may be TRBD1 (5 bases). V was clipped by 7 bases and J by 3 bases, with 15 bases between them. The germline V gene encodes CDR1 MNHEY and CDR2 SVGAGI. This CDR3 is built from 14 residues. CDR3 region: CASKLGGGHTEAFF. The CDR3 bases are TGTGCCAGCAAATTGGGGGGAGGACACACTGAAGCTTTCTTT.

The rearrangement uses TRBV6-5 and TRBJ1-1; D remains ambiguous. The CDR3 has 12 residues. CDR1 MNHEY and CDR2 SVGAGI come from the germline V gene. V was shortened by 9 bases and J by 8 bases, with 16 bases between the two germline ends. The CDR3 DNA follows: TGTGCCAGTCGATTGGGAGGCACAGAAGCTTTCTTT. As protein: CASRLGGTEAFF.

The rearrangement links TRBV27 to TRBJ1-1; 7 bases fit TRBD1. CDR3 size: 14 residues. Germline CDR1 MNHEY, CDR2 SMNVEV (reference sequence). The V segment lost 3 bases and the J segment 6 bases; nucleotides outside the gene matches: 7. The DNA of the CDR3 is TGTGCCAGCAGTTTGGACAGGTTTAGCGCTGAAGCTTTCTTT. This codes for CASSLDRFSAEAFF.

The chain joins TRBV6-6 to TRBJ2-7, with D tentatively TRBD2 (5 bases). The CDR3 is made up of 16 amino acids. CDR1 and CDR2 from the germline V gene are MNHNY and SVGAGI (reference sequence). Trimming stripped 0 bases from V and 5 bases from J, with 17 bases between. In DNA, the CDR3 is TGTGCCAGCAGTTACTCGATTGGTTACCGGGATGACGAGCAGTACTTC. Amino acids: CASSYSIGYRDDEQYF.

The rearrangement links TRBV2 to TRBJ2-2; no reliable D call. Germline CDR1 reads SNHLY; CDR2 reads FYNNEI. The CDR3 consists of 15 residues. Between the trimmed V and J ends, which lost 4 bases and 0 bases, there was a span of 9 bases. CDR3 nucleotide sequence: TGTGCCAGCAGTGTGAGGCAGGCGAACACCGGGGAGCTGTTTTTT. It codes for CASSVRQANTGELFF.

The rearrangement joins TRBV24-1 to TRBJ1-5, with TRBD1 matching over 11 bases. CDR1 and CDR2 from the germline V gene are KGHDR and SFDVKD. The CDR3 is 16 amino acids. The trim removed 3 bases at V and 5 bases at J, leaving 5 bases unmatched. For the CDR3, the DNA is TGTGCCACCAGTGATACTTGGACAGGGGGCCATCAGCCCCAGCATTTT. It yields the protein CATSDTWTGGHQPQHF.

This rearrangement joins TRBV11-2 to TRBJ1-5, with a tentative D call TRBD1 (6 bases). The CDR3 is 15 amino acids. V was cut by 1 base and J by 2 bases, with 9 bases left in between. Germline CDR1 is SGHAT and CDR2 is FQNNGV. CDR3 protein: CASSLGAGGNQPQHF. The CDR3 region has the DNA TGTGCCAGCAGCTTAGGGGCAGGGGGCAATCAGCCCCAGCATTTT.

The chain couples TRBV27 to TRBJ2-1, with D tentatively TRBD1 (6 bases). Per the germline V gene, CDR1 is MNHEY and CDR2 is SMNVEV (reference sequence). V was cut by 5 bases and J by 5 bases, with 10 bases left in between. The CDR3 spans 13 residues. The CDR3 loop reads CASSLQGNNEQFF. DNA for the CDR3: TGTGCCAGCAGTCTACAGGGTAACAATGAGCAGTTCTTC.

As for this clone: At the DNA level, this CDR3 is encoded by other sequences in the same sample as well. The rearrangement links TRBV7-3 to TRBJ2-2; possible D gene TRBD1, 6 bases. Between the trimmed V and J ends, which lost 3 bases and 2 bases, there was a span of 7 bases. This CDR3 is built from 14 residues. Germline V lookup: CDR1 SGHTA, CDR2 FQGTGA. The CDR3 region is CASSLGHNTGELFF. The CDR3 DNA is TGTGCCAGCAGCTTGGGACACAACACCGGGGAGCTGTTTTTT.

The chain uses TRBV7-9 and TRBJ2-7, with D hard to call. The CDR3 loop spans 14 amino acids. Deletions cut 1 base from V and 3 bases from J, with 10 bases between. Per the germline V gene, CDR1 is SEHNR and CDR2 is FQNEAQ (reference sequence). As DNA, the CDR3 is TGTGCCAGCAGCTTAGATAGGACCAACTACGAGCAGTACTTC. Protein: CASSLDRTNYEQYF.

The rearrangement uses TRBV3-1 (or the pseudogene TRBV3-2) and TRBJ2-1, with 7 positions matching TRBD1. The trim removed 3 bases at V and 7 bases at J, leaving 12 bases unmatched. The CDR3 runs 16 residues. Germline CDR1 LGHDT, CDR2 YNNKEL (reference sequence). This CDR3 reads CASSHAPGFRGNEQFF. For the CDR3, the DNA is TGTGCCAGCAGCCACGCGCCGGGTTTCAGGGGGAATGAGCAGTTCTTC.

The V and J genes are TRBV27 and TRBJ1-5; D may be TRBD1 (5 bases). CDR1 is MNHEY, CDR2 SMNVEV, per germline (reference sequence). The CDR3 consists of 16 residues. The ends were cut back, 2 bases at V and 0 bases at J, with 11 bases in the middle. The CDR3 DNA reads as TGTGCCAGCAGTTTAGTTGGGGGGTATAGCAATCAGCCCCAGCATTTT. Protein: CASSLVGGYSNQPQHF.

This clone was counted only a few times. The chain couples TRBV11-2 to TRBJ1-1; tentatively, D is TRBD1 (5 bases). Trimming removed 6 bases at V and 7 bases at J, with 9 bases between. The CDR3 covers 11 residues. Germline-derived CDR1 and CDR2 are SGHAT and FQNNGV. CDR3 sequence reads: CASSWDGEAFF. DNA for the CDR3: TGTGCCAGCAGTTGGGACGGTGAAGCTTTCTTT. Full variable domain (outside the CDR3, taken from reference TRBV11-2 and TRBJ1-1): EAGVAQSPRYKIIEKRQSVAFWCNPISGHATLYWYQQILGQGPKLLIQFQNNGVVDDSQLPKDRFSAERLKGVDSTLKIQPAKLEDSAVYLCASSWDGEAFFGQGTRLTVV.

The chain uses TRBV6-5 and TRBJ1-6, with 10 bases lining up with TRBD1. With 0 bases clipped from V and 11 bases from J, the junction kept 4 bases outside the gene matches. Germline V CDR1 and CDR2: MNHEY, SVGAGI. This CDR3 spans 15 amino acids. In DNA, the CDR3 is TGTGCCAGCAGTTACTCGGGGGACAGGGGTCCACCCCTCCACTTT. Protein product: CASSYSGDRGPPLHF.

The CDR3 DNA reads as TGCGCCAGCAGCACGAGACAAGCAACTAATGAAAAACTGTTTTTT. It encodes CASSTRQATNEKLFF. This chain connects TRBV21-1 to TRBJ1-4; TRBD1 was called by the table and not checked on the DNA. TRBV21-1 represents a pseudogene. The CDR3 sequence is 15 residues long.

The V and J genes are TRBV6-5 and TRBJ1-1, with D unresolved. Trimming pared 4 bases from V and 7 bases from J, leaving 7 bases between. This CDR3 has 11 amino acids. Germline CDR1 MNHEY, CDR2 SVGAGI. DNA of the CDR3: TGTGCCAGCAGTTTCGTCAGTGAAGCTTTCTTT. Translating it yields CASSFVSEAFF.

The chain employs TRBV6-5 and TRBJ2-1; 7 bases agree with TRBD1. The V and J ends lost 6 bases and 9 bases, in that order; junction bases with no gene match: 11. The CDR3 loop spans 14 amino acids. The germline gives CDR1 MNHEY, CDR2 SVGAGI. Here the CDR3 DNA reads TGTGCCAGCAGCGAGGACAGGTCGGGTGGTGAGCAGTTCTTC. It specifies CASSEDRSGGEQFF.